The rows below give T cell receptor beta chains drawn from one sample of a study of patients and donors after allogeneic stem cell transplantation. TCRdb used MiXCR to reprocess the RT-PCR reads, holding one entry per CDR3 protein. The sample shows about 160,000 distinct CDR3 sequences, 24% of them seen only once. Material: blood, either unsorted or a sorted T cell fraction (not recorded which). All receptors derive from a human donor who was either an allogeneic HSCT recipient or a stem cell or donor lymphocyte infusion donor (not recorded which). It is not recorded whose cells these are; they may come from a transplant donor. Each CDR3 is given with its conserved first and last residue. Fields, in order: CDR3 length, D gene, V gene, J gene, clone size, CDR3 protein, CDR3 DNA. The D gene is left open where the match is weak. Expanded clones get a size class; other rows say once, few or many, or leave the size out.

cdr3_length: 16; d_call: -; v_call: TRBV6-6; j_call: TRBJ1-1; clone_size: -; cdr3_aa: CASSYSAGRLNTEAFF; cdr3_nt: TGTGCCAGCAGTTACTCGGCGGGCAGGTTGAACACTGAAGCTTTCTTT
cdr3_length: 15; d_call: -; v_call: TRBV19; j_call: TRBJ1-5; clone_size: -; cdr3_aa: CASSILGQGNQPQHF; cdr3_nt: TGTGCCAGTAGTATCTTGGGGCAAGGCAATCAGCCCCAGCATTTT
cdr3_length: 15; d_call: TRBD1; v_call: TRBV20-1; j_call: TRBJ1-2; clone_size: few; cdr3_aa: CSARDARQGNYGYTF; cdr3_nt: TGCAGTGCTAGAGATGCCCGACAGGGGAACTATGGCTACACCTTC
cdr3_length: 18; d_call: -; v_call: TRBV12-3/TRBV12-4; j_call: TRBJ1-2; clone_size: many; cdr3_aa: CASRTYSPQIRNNYGYTF; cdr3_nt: TGTGCCAGCAGGACCTACTCCCCCCAAATCAGAAATAACTATGGCTACACCTTC
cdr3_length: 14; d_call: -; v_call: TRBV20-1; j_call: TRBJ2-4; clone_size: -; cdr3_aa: CSARDGLAKNIQYF; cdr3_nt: TGCAGTGCTAGAGATGGCTTGGCCAAAAACATTCAGTACTTC
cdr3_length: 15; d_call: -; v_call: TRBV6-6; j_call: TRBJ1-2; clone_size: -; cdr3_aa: CASSHPGQPWAGYTF; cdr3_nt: TGTGCCAGCAGTCACCCGGGGCAGCCTTGGGCTGGCTACACCTTC
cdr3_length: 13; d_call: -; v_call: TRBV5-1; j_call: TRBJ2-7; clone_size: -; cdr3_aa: CASSYSSSYEQYF; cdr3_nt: TGCGCCAGCAGCTACAGCAGCTCCTACGAGCAGTACTTC
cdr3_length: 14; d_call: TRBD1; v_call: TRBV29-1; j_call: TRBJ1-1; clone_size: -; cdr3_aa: CSVETGVINTEAFF; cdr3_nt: TGCAGCGTTGAAACAGGGGTCATAAACACTGAAGCTTTCTTT
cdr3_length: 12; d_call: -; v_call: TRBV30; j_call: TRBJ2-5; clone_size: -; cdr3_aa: CAWTNLGETQYF; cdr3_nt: TGTGCCTGGACCAACCTAGGGGAGACCCAGTACTTC
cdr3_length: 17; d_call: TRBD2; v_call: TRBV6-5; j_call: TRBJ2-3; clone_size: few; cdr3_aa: CASSLTTSGGGTDTQYF; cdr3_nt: TGTGCCAGCAGTTTGACGACTAGCGGGGGGGGAACAGATACGCAGTATTTT
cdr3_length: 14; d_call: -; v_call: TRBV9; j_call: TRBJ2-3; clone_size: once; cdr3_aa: CASSSSSLEDTQYF; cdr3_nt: TGTGCCAGCAGCTCCTCGAGTCTGGAGGATACGCAGTATTTT
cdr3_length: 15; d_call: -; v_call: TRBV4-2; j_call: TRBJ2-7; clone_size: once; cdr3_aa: CASSREFVGGSEQYF; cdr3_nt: TGTGCCAGCAGCCGGGAGTTCGTGGGGGGTTCCGAGCAGTACTTC
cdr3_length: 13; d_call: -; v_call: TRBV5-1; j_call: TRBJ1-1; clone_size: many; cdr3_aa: CASRSWGDTEAFF; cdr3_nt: TGCGCCAGCAGGTCCTGGGGGGACACTGAAGCTTTCTTT
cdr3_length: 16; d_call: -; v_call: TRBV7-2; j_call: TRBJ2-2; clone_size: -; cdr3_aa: CASSLAWAPGPGELFF; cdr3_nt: TGTGCCAGCAGCTTAGCCTGGGCTCCAGGGCCCGGGGAGCTGTTTTTT
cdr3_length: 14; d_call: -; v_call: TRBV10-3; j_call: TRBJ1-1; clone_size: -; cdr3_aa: CAISEFGGLTEAFF; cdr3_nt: TGTGCCATCAGTGAGTTTGGGGGGCTCACTGAAGCTTTCTTT
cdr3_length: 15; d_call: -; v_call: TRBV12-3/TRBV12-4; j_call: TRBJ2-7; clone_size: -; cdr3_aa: CASSLAAASSYEQYF; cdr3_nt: TGTGCCAGCAGTTTAGCGGCGGCTAGCTCCTACGAGCAGTACTTC
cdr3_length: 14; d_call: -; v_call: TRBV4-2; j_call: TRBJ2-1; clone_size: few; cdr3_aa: CASSQVNGRNEQFF; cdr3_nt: TGTGCCAGCAGCCAAGTGAACGGGCGCAATGAGCAGTTCTTC
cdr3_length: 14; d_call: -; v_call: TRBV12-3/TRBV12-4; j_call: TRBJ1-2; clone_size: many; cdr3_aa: CASSPPAGYYGYTF; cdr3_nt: TGTGCCAGCAGTCCCCCTGCCGGCTACTATGGCTACACCTTC
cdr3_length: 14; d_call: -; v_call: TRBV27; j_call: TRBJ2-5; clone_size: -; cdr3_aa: CASARITTQETQYF; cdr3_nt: TGTGCCAGCGCCCGGATCACCACTCAAGAGACCCAGTACTTC
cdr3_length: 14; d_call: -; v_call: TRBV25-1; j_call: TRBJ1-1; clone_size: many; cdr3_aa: CASSGRDRNTEAFF; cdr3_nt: TGTGCCAGCAGTGGGCGAGACAGAAACACTGAAGCTTTCTTT
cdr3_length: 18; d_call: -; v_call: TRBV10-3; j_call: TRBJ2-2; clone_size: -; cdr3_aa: CAISESLGVGPNTGELFF; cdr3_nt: TGTGCCATCAGTGAGTCTTTAGGTGTGGGACCGAACACCGGGGAGCTGTTTTTT
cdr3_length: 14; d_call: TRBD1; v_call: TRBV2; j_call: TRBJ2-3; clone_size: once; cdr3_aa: CASSEDRATDTQYF; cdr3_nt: TGTGCCAGCAGTGAGGACAGGGCCACAGATACGCAGTATTTT
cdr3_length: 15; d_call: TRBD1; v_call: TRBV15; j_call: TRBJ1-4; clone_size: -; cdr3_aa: CATSRVRQGAEKLFF; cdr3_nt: TGTGCCACCAGCAGAGTGAGACAGGGGGCTGAAAAACTGTTTTTT
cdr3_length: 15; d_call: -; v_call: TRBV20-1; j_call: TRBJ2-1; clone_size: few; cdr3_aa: CSARPGEGVVYEQFF; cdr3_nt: TGCAGTGCTAGGCCAGGGGAGGGAGTGGTGTATGAGCAGTTCTTC
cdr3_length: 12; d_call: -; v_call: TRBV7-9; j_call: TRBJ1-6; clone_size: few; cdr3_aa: CASTLGDSPLHF; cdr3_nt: TGTGCCAGCACCCTGGGGGACTCACCCCTCCACTTT
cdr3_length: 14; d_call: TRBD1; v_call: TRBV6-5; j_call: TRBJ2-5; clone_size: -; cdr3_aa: CASSPPGQEETQYF; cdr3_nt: TGTGCCAGCAGTCCCCCGGGACAGGAGGAGACCCAGTACTTC
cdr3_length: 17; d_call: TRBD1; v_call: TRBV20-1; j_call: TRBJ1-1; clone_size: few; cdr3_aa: CSARDQGGTGRPTEAFF; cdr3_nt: TGCAGTGCTAGAGATCAGGGTGGGACAGGGCGGCCCACTGAAGCTTTCTTT
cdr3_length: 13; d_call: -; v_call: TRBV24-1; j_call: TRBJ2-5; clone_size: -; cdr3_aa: CATSDSDEETQYF; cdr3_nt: TGTGCCACCAGTGACAGTGACGAAGAGACCCAGTACTTC
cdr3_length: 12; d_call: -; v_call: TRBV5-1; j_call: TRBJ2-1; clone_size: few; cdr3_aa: CASSPGGYEQFF; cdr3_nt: TGCGCCAGCAGCCCCGGGGGTTATGAGCAGTTCTTC
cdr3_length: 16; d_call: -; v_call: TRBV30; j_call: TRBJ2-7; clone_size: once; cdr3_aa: CAWKGTSGLFPYEQYF; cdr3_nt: TGTGCCTGGAAAGGCACCAGCGGGCTTTTCCCCTACGAGCAGTACTTC
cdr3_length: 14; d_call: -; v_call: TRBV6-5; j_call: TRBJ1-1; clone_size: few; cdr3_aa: CASSYRTANTEAFF; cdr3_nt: TGTGCCAGCAGTTATCGCACAGCGAACACTGAAGCTTTCTTT
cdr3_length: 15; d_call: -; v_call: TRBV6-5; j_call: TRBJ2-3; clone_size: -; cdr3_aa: CASSPEVASTDTQYF; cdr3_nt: TGTGCCAGCAGTCCGGAGGTGGCTAGCACAGATACGCAGTATTTT
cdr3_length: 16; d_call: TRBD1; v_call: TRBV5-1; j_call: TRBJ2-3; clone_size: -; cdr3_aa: CASSANQGARTDTQYF; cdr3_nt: TGCGCCAGCAGCGCGAATCAGGGGGCAAGGACAGATACGCAGTATTTT
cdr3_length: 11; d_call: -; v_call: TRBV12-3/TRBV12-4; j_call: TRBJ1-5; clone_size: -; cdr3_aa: CASSLVGAPHF; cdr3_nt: TGTGCCAGCAGTTTAGTCGGAGCCCCGCATTTT
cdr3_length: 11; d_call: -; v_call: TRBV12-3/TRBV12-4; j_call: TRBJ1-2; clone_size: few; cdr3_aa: CASSFRQGYTF; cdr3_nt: TGTGCCAGCAGTTTCCGTCAGGGCTACACCTTC
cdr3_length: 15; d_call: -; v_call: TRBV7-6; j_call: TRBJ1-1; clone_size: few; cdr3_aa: CASSSIGGVNTEAFF; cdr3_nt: TGTGCCAGCAGCTCCATAGGGGGGGTGAACACTGAAGCTTTCTTT
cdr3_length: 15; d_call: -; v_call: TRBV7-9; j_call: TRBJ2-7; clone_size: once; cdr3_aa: CASSQRGPDSYEQYF; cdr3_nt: TGTGCCAGCAGCCAAAGGGGACCTGACTCCTACGAGCAGTACTTC
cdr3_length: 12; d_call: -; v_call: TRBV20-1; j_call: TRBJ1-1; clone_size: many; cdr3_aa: CSARGPNTEAFF; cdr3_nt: TGCAGTGCCAGAGGGCCCAACACTGAAGCTTTCTTT
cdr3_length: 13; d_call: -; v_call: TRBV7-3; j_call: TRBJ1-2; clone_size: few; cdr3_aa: CASSFRGGYGYTF; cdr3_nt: TGTGCCAGCAGCTTCAGAGGTGGCTATGGCTACACCTTC
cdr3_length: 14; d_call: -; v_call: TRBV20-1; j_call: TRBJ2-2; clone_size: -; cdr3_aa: CSARVRGNTGELFF; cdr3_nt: TGCAGTGCTAGAGTGCGGGGGAACACCGGGGAGCTGTTTTTT
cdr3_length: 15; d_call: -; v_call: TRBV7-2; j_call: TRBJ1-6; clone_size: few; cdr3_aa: CASSFQASYNSPLHF; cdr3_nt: TGTGCCAGCAGCTTCCAGGCCTCCTATAATTCACCCCTCCACTTT
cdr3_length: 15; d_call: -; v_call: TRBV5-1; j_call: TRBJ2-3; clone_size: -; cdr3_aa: CASSLVEISTDTQYF; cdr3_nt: TGCGCCAGCAGCTTGGTAGAAATCTCCACAGATACGCAGTATTTT
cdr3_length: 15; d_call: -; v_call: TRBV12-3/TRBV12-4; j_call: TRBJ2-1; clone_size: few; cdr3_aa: CASSHTSSMYNEQFF; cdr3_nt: TGTGCCAGCAGCCATACTAGTTCCATGTACAATGAGCAGTTCTTC
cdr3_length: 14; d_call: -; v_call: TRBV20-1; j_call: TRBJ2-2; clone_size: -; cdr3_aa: CSATGSLNTGELFF; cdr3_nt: TGCAGTGCTACAGGGAGTTTGAACACCGGGGAGCTGTTTTTT
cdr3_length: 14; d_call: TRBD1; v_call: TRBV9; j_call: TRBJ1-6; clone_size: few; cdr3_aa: CASSLDRVDSPLHF; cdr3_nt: TGTGCCAGCAGCCTTGACAGGGTGGATTCACCCCTCCACTTT
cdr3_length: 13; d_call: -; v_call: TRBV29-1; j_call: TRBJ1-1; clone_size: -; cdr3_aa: CSVERRLNTEAFF; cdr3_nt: TGCAGCGTTGAACGCCGGTTGAACACTGAAGCTTTCTTT